The 15 T cell receptor beta chains reported below all come from one sample, sequenced in a study of cytotoxic CD8 clonotypes in ibrutinib-treated CLL. Profiled with immunoSEQ multiplex PCR; TCRdb holds only in-frame clones, not every one. This sample has 40,000 to 60,000 clones, with 45% to 55% found just once. The specimen comprised PBMCs, sampled after 12 months of ibrutinib treatment. All receptors derive from a human donor with chronic lymphocytic leukemia.

The chain's CDR3 is CAIGTSGYNEQFF. CDR3 DNA: TGTGCCATAGGGACTAGCGGCTACAATGAGCAGTTCTTC. The genes are TRBV10-3 and TRBJ2-1; 11 bases line up with TRBD2. Germline loops: CDR1 ENHRY, CDR2 SYGVKD. The CDR3 is 13 amino acids. V lost 9 bases to trimming and J lost 3 bases; unmatched junction nucleotides: 1.

The chain joins TRBV6-1 to TRBJ1-2; unclear D gene. The CDR3 spans 13 residues. The V end lost 6 bases, the J end lost 6 bases, and 14 bases lay between the germline ends. Germline lookup yields CDR1 MNHNS and CDR2 SASEGT. DNA of the CDR3: TGTGCCAGCAGCCCTGTTCAGTTTGATGGCTACACCTTC. It yields the protein CASSPVQFDGYTF.

The table lists this clone with a count of one. The chain combines TRBV7-8 with TRBJ2-7, with TRBD1 matching over 8 bases. CDR3 length: 14 residues. V lost 7 bases to trimming and J lost 3 bases; unmatched junction nucleotides: 8. Germline-derived CDR1 and CDR2 are SGHVS and FQNEAQ. This chain's CDR3 is CASNSGTGHYEQYF. The DNA of the CDR3 is TGTGCCAGCAATTCCGGGACAGGACACTACGAGCAGTACTTC.

This rearrangement joins TRBV4-1 to TRBJ1-1; tentative D call: TRBD1 (5 bases). Germline CDR1 MGHRA, CDR2 YSYEKL. The CDR3 runs to 16 residues. The V gene lost 4 bases and the J gene lost 0 bases, with 15 bases spanning the gap. CDR3 in amino acids: CASSLGGTGMNTEAFF. The CDR3 DNA sequence: TGCGCCAGCAGCCTCGGGGGGACGGGTATGAACACTGAAGCTTTCTTT.

The chain is built from TRBV21-1 and TRBJ1-1. TRBV21-1 constitutes a pseudogene. The CDR3 loop spans 13 amino acids. Here the CDR3 reads CASCPAMNTEAFF. In DNA form, the CDR3 reads TGTGCCAGCTGTCCTGCTATGAACACTGAAGCTTTCTTT.

The chain carries TRBV5-1 and TRBJ2-1, with 8 positions matching TRBD1. There are 16 residues in the CDR3. After removal of 1 base from V and 3 bases from J, the junction contained 6 bases not matched to a gene. CDR1 is SGHRS, CDR2 YFSETQ, per germline. The CDR3 DNA reads TGCGCCAGCAGCTTGTATGCAGGGGGCGACTACAATGAGCAGTTCTTC. It translates to CASSLYAGGDYNEQFF.

The rearrangement uses TRBV7-9 and TRBJ2-7; 8 nucleotides line up with TRBD2. J lost 3 bases, V lost 0 bases, and 4 bases had no gene match. This CDR3 is 15 amino acids long. CDR1 SEHNR and CDR2 FQNEAQ come from the germline V gene (reference sequence). The CDR3 DNA reads TGTGCCAGCAGCTTAGCAGGACTAGCCCACTACGAGCAGTACTTC. As protein: CASSLAGLAHYEQYF.

Here the CDR3 reads CASSLDYTDTQYF. The CDR3 DNA reads TGTGCCAGCAGCTTAGATTACACAGATACGCAGTATTTT. The chain carries TRBV7-2 and TRBJ2-3; D unresolved. The CDR3 runs 13 residues. Trimming pared 1 base from V and 2 bases from J, leaving 4 bases between. Per the germline V gene, CDR1 is SGHTA and CDR2 is FQGNSA.

With respect to this clone: Sequence at one end of the junction differs from germline and may be a read error. The chain links TRBV7-6 to TRBJ2-5; D gene ambiguous. Germline CDR1 SGHVS, CDR2 FNYEAQ. This CDR3 is 12 amino acids long. The CDR3 protein is CASSVAQETQYF. For the CDR3, the DNA is TGTGCCAGCAGCGTAGCCCAAGAGACCCAGTACTTC.

The chain couples TRBV28 to TRBJ1-1; D gene unclear. The CDR3 is made up of 14 amino acids. The germline V gene has CDR1 MDHEN and CDR2 SYDVKM. V was shortened by 3 bases and J by 2 bases, with 10 bases between the two germline ends. DNA of the CDR3: TGTGCCAGCAGTTTGGGTTACAGTAACACTGAAGCTTTCTTT. It translates to CASSLGYSNTEAFF. The variable domain in full, completed from reference TRBV28 and TRBJ1-1, reads DVKVTQSSRYLVKRTGEKVFLECVQDMDHENMFWYRQDPGLGLRLIYFSYDVKMKEKGDIPEGYSVSREKKERFSLILESASTNQTSMYLCASSLGYSNTEAFFGQGTRLTVV.

The rearrangement joins TRBV6-1 to TRBJ2-2; no definite D call. CDR3 length equals 15 residues. The germline V gene has CDR1 MNHNS and CDR2 SASEGT. Trimming shortened V by 6 bases and J by 0 bases, and 11 bases separated the two germline ends. CDR3: CASSPEFANTGELFF. CDR3 nucleotides: TGTGCCAGCAGCCCGGAGTTCGCGAACACCGGGGAGCTGTTTTTT.

The chain recombines TRBV5-1 with TRBJ2-3; D possibly corresponds to TRBD2 (5 bases). Germline values: CDR1 SGHRS, CDR2 YFSETQ. Trimming removed 4 bases from V and 2 bases from J, with 14 bases in between. The CDR3 runs 15 residues. The CDR3 nucleotides are TGCGCCAGCAGCCCCTCCCCGGGGAACACAGATACGCAGTATTTT. Amino acids: CASSPSPGNTDTQYF.

This clone was seen a few times. V and J are TRBV7-2 and TRBJ2-7; TRBD2 aligns across 10 bases. Trimming took 3 bases from V and 9 from J; bases not matched to a gene: 8. The CDR3 is 14 residues long. The germline CDR1 and CDR2 sequences are SGHTA and FQGNSA. DNA of the CDR3: TGTGCCAGCAGCTTCGGGACTAGCGCCCACGGGCAGTACTTC. This encodes CASSFGTSAHGQYF.

This clone was observed a single time. The rearrangement joins TRBV15 to TRBJ2-7; 9 bases align to TRBD1. Germline CDR1 and CDR2: LNHNV and YYDKDF (reference sequence). The CDR3 contains 14 residues. V gave up 4 bases and J gave up 6 bases; unmatched junction bases: 7. CDR3 bases: TGTGCCACCAGCATCCGGACAGGGGAGGTCGAGCAGTACTTC. Its protein is CATSIRTGEVEQYF.

The chain employs TRBV25-1 and TRBJ2-5; the match to TRBD1 covers 7 bases. CDR3 length equals 18 residues. V lost 2 bases to trimming and J lost 0 bases; unmatched junction nucleotides: 12. Germline lookup yields CDR1 MGHDK and CDR2 SYGVNS. Here the CDR3 DNA reads TGTGCCAGCAGTGAAGGGGTGGGGACAGTTAGGTACCAAGAGACCCAGTACTTC. Translated, it gives CASSEGVGTVRYQETQYF.